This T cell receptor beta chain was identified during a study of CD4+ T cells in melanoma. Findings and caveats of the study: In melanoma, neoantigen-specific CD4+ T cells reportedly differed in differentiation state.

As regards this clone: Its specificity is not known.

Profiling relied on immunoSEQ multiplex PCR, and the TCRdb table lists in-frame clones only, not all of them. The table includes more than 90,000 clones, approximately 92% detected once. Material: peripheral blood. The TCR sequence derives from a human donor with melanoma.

CDR3 sequence (DNA): TGTGCCAGTAGGAAAGGGGCTGTCAACTATGGCTACACCTTC. Protein sequence: CASRKGAVNYGYTF. The chain carries TRBV19 and TRBJ1-2, with a tentative D call TRBD1 (5 bases). Germline V gene sequence: CDR1 LNHDA, CDR2 SQIVND (reference sequence). Trimming pared 6 bases from V and 2 bases from J, leaving 13 bases between. The CDR3 is 14 amino acids.